This note documents a single T cell receptor beta chain sequence. Its matching antigen is unknown. This sample is drawn from a study of shared clonotypes between healthy human individuals. Whole-study findings and limits: Researchers found naive subsets generally carried larger estimated richness than memory subsets. Sequencing depth was predicted to influence how clonotypes are shared among donors.

Sorted-subset replicate PCR reactions were performed with about 200 ng DNA, corresponding to about 30,000 T cell genomes. Generated by immunoSEQ multiplex PCR, the TCRdb table keeps only in-frame clones and is missing some. The repertoire holds more than 80,000 clones, with about two thirds as singletons. V was trimmed by 2 bases and J by 2 bases, leaving 7 bases between them. The germline V gene has CDR1 MNHNS and CDR2 SASEGT. This CDR3 is 14 amino acids long. The V and J genes are TRBV6-1 and TRBJ1-5; D not resolved. The receptor comes from a man under 40 in good health. The source material was memory CD8+ T cells sorted from blood. Subset defined: CD45RO+ cells pooled with CCR7-negative TemRA cells. CDR3 sequence: CASSESDGNQPQHF. CDR3 bases: TGTGCCAGCAGTGAAAGTGACGGCAATCAGCCCCAGCATTTT.